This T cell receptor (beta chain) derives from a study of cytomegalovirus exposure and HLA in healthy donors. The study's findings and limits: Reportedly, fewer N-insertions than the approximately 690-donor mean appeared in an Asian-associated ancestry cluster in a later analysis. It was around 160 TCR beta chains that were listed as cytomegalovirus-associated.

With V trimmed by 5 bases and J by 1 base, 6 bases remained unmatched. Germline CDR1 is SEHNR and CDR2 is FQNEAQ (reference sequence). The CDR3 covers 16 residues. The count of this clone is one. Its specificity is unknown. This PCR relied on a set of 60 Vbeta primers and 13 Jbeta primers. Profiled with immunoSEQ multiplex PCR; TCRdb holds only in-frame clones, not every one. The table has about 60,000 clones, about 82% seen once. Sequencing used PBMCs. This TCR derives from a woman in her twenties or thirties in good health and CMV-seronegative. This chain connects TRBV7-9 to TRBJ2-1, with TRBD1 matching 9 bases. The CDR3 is CASSETGGGSYNEQFF. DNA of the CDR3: TGTGCCAGCAGCGAGACAGGGGGGGGATCCTACAATGAGCAGTTCTTC.